The next 19 T cell receptor beta chains were all read from a single sample in a study of T cells in tumors after PD-1 blockade. Clones were sequenced by immunoSEQ multiplex PCR, and TCRdb holds only the in-frame ones, with some missing. Counted here are approximately 59,000 clones, around 77% occurring once; the ten biggest clones make up around 15%. The sample in question was PBMCs, obtained before anti-PD-1 treatment. These receptors were collected from a human donor with basal cell carcinoma.

The chain is built from TRBV29-1 and TRBJ1-1; the D gene is possibly TRBD1 (6 bases). The CDR3 loop spans 15 amino acids. Germline V gene lookup returns CDR1 SQVTM and CDR2 ANQGSEA. V gave up 0 bases and J gave up 0 bases, with 11 bases separating them. The CDR3 reads CSVEEVRGLNTEAFF. In nucleotides, the CDR3 is TGCAGCGTTGAAGAGGTTCGGGGGCTGAACACTGAAGCTTTCTTT.

The rearrangement links TRBV3-1 (or the pseudogene TRBV3-2) to TRBJ2-3; 7 nucleotides agree with TRBD2. Germline CDR1 reads LGHDT; CDR2 reads YNNKEL (reference sequence). V was clipped by 5 bases and J by 0 bases; unmatched bases: 8. There are 16 residues in the CDR3. As DNA, the CDR3 is TGTGCCAGCAGCAGACTTGGGGGGGGGAGCACAGATACGCAGTATTTT. Translated: CASSRLGGGSTDTQYF.

The CDR3 DNA sequence: TGTGCCAGCAGCCTTCTACGACATGCTGGAAACACCATATATTTT. Protein product: CASSLLRHAGNTIYF. The chain recombines TRBV5-6 with TRBJ1-3; D not certain. Looked up from germline, CDR1 is SGHDT and CDR2 is YYEEEE. The CDR3 has 15 residues. V lost 4 bases and J lost 2, with 13 bases in between.

This clone appeared a few times. This chain connects TRBV7-9 to TRBJ1-2; 9 bases are a match to TRBD1. V was clipped by 4 bases and J by 4 bases; unmatched bases: 10. Germline V lookup: CDR1 SEHNR, CDR2 FQNEAQ (reference sequence). This CDR3 is built from 16 residues. The CDR3 DNA is TGTGCCAGCAGCTCCCCCGGGACAGGGAATCTCTATGGCTACACCTTC. It specifies CASSSPGTGNLYGYTF.

J is TRBJ2-3 and V is TRBV5-1, with D possibly being TRBD1 (6 bases). The CDR3 has 15 residues. The V gene's germline CDR1 is SGHRS and CDR2 YFSETQ. V lost 4 bases to trimming and J lost 7 bases, with 19 bases between them. CDR3: CASSLFHPGVYTQYF. CDR3 nucleotides: TGCGCCAGCAGCCTATTCCATCCAGGGGTTTATACGCAGTATTTT.

The V gene is TRBV30, the J gene TRBJ1-5; D call uncertain. V lost 0 bases, J lost 0 bases, and 9 bases lay in between. The length of the CDR3 is 15 residues. The germline V gene has CDR1 GTSNPN and CDR2 SVGIG (reference sequence). The chain's CDR3 is CAWSVMSGSNQPQHF. The DNA of the CDR3 is TGTGCCTGGAGTGTAATGTCAGGTAGCAATCAGCCCCAGCATTTT.

The chain couples TRBV19 to TRBJ2-7; D could derive from TRBD1 or TRBD2 (5 bases each). Trimming stripped 6 bases from V and 0 bases from J, with 12 bases between. This CDR3 has 14 residues. CDR1 and CDR2 (germline): LNHDA, SQIVND (reference sequence). The CDR3 region is CASRGDPSSYEQYF. In DNA, the CDR3 is TGTGCCAGTAGGGGGGACCCGAGCTCCTACGAGCAGTACTTC.

The chain is built from TRBV18 and TRBJ2-1; 10 bases fit TRBD1. This CDR3 has 16 residues. CDR1 is KGHSH, CDR2 LQKENI, per germline. V lost 3 bases to trimming and J lost 7 bases; unmatched junction nucleotides: 9. This chain's CDR3 is CASSPATGGRQNEQFF. The DNA of the CDR3 is TGTGCCAGCTCACCTGCGACAGGGGGCAGACAGAATGAGCAGTTCTTC.

The rearrangement uses TRBV9 and TRBJ1-4, with TRBD1 matching 8 bases. Germline CDR1 SGDLS, CDR2 YYNGEE. The CDR3 spans 16 residues. The V segment lost 0 bases and the J segment 7 bases; nucleotides outside the gene matches: 8. CDR3 sequence: CASSVGTGRVGEKLFF. Written as DNA, the CDR3 is TGTGCCAGCAGCGTAGGGACAGGGCGAGTCGGTGAAAAACTGTTTTTT.

This clone was seen a single time. The chain couples TRBV7-9 to TRBJ1-1; unclear D gene. The CDR3 runs 13 residues. CDR1 SEHNR and CDR2 FQNEAQ come from the germline V gene (reference sequence). V lost 1 base and J lost 5, with 8 bases in between. For the CDR3, the DNA is TGTGCCAGCAGCTTAGAGGGAATGACTGAAGCTTTCTTT. Its translation is CASSLEGMTEAFF.

This clone was found a few times. Here the CDR3 reads CASSLGLRTEAFF. In nucleotides, the CDR3 is TGTGCCAGCAGTCTAGGGTTGCGGACTGAAGCTTTCTTT. The chain uses TRBV6-2 or TRBV6-3 and TRBJ1-1; D remains unclear. The CDR3 length is 13 residues. V lost 5 bases and J 5 bases, leaving 12 bases between the germline ends. The germline gives CDR1 MNHEY, CDR2 SVGEGT.

The chain recombines TRBV5-4 with TRBJ2-5, with 10 bases aligning to TRBD1. Germline loops: CDR1 SGHNT, CDR2 YYREEE (reference sequence). The junction had 17 bases not matched to a gene; V was cut back by 4 bases and J by 5 bases. The CDR3 covers 18 residues. The CDR3 region has the DNA TGTGCCAGCAGCCGTCCCGGGACAGGGGCCGGGGCCCCTGAGACCCAGTACTTC. Translation gives CASSRPGTGAGAPETQYF.

This clone was seen more than once but under ten times. The gene calls are TRBV19 and TRBJ1-2; weak D call: TRBD1 (6 bases). Germline V gives CDR1 LNHDA, CDR2 SQIVND (reference sequence). Trimming removed 10 bases from V and 6 bases from J, with 18 bases in between. CDR3 length: 13 amino acids. The DNA of the CDR3 is TGTGCCATAAGGCCGGGGGGCGCGAATGGCTACACCTTC. Its protein is CAIRPGGANGYTF.

The chain uses TRBV27 and TRBJ2-7; possible D gene TRBD1, 5 bases. Germline V gene sequence: CDR1 MNHEY, CDR2 SMNVEV (reference sequence). V lost 0 bases and J lost 3, with 12 bases in between. The CDR3 covers 15 residues. CDR3 amino acids: CASSLSNSGNYEQYF. CDR3 DNA: TGTGCCAGCAGTTTATCGAATTCAGGGAACTACGAGCAGTACTTC.

V usage is TRBV30 and J usage is TRBJ1-5, with D maybe TRBD1 (6 bases). The ends were cut back, 3 bases at V and 4 bases at J, with 10 bases in the middle. This CDR3 has 13 residues. Germline lookup yields CDR1 GTSNPN and CDR2 SVGIG (reference sequence). The CDR3 DNA reads TGTGCCTGGAGCTTAGGGGGAAATCAGCCCCAGCATTTT. Encoded protein: CAWSLGGNQPQHF.

CDR3 in DNA: TGTGCCAGCTCACCACGTGTTAATACGAACACTGAAGCTTTCTTT. It encodes CASSPRVNTNTEAFF. This chain uses TRBV18 with TRBJ1-1, with D hard to call. The germline V and J ends were trimmed by 1 base and 1 base, with 10 bases remaining between them. The CDR3 totals 15 residues. Germline V lookup: CDR1 KGHSH, CDR2 LQKENI.

V usage is TRBV7-2 and J usage is TRBJ1-1; TRBD1 might be the D (5 bases). V lost 4 bases and J 0 bases, leaving 9 bases between the germline ends. Per germline, CDR1 SGHTA and CDR2 FQGNSA. This CDR3 comprises 14 residues. CDR3 nucleotides: TGTGCCAGCAGCTCCAGGGCTCTGAACACTGAAGCTTTCTTT. Translating gives CASSSRALNTEAFF.

The rearrangement links TRBV19 to TRBJ1-5, with 10 bases fitting TRBD1. Unmatched junction bases numbered 9, after V lost 9 bases and J lost 4 bases. Germline CDR1 is LNHDA and CDR2 is SQIVND (reference sequence). The CDR3 has 15 amino acids. CDR3 in amino acids: CASQTGGGSNQPQHF. The CDR3 nucleotides are TGTGCCAGCCAGACAGGGGGCGGTAGTAATCAGCCCCAGCATTTT. Filled out from reference TRBV19 and TRBJ1-5, the complete variable domain reads DGGITQSPKYLFRKEGQNVTLSCEQNLNHDAMYWYRQDPGQGLRLIYYSQIVNDFQKGDIAEGYSVSREKKESFPLTVTSAQKNPTAFYLCASQTGGGSNQPQHFGDGTRLSIL.

The chain links TRBV24-1 to TRBJ2-7; D is perhaps TRBD1 (6 bases). The CDR3 totals 13 residues. Germline lookup yields CDR1 KGHDR and CDR2 SFDVKD. V was shortened by 4 bases and J by 6 bases, with 12 bases between the two germline ends. The CDR3 spells CATSETTGTEQYF. As DNA, the CDR3 is TGTGCCACCAGTGAAACCACAGGGACCGAGCAGTACTTC.